This T cell receptor beta chain originates from a study of blood T cell repertoires in COVID-19. Study background: Samples came from the United States, Italy and Spain, spanning acute and convalescent COVID-19. T cells, B-cell-depleted T cells, or PBMCs supplied cDNA or gDNA.

This clone has only a few counts. How the authors handled the data: How many nucleated cells were present was estimated from reference gene primer amplification. Libraries were prepared by immunoSEQ multiplex PCR; TCRdb keeps only in-frame clonotypes and omits some of them. The V and J calls and clone size come from that table; D and trimming were worked out from the DNA. The data contain over 100,000 clones, 87% of them singletons. The sequencing sample was made of peripheral blood. This TCR was sampled from a man aged 50 to 59 with acute or convalescent COVID-19.

CDR3 bases: TGCAGTGCTGGGGGGGACGGTAGTGTTTTCTTT. This translates into CSAGGDGSVFF. The V and J genes are TRBV20-1 and TRBJ1-1; D might be TRBD1 (5 bases). CDR3 length equals 11 residues. From germline, CDR1 is DFQATT and CDR2 SNEGSKA (reference sequence). Trimming left V 5 bases short and J 13 bases short, with 17 bases between.